Below are 8 T cell receptor beta chains sequenced from a single sample in a study of beta chain features in type 1 diabetes. Every bit of the isolated RNA underwent reverse transcription, so sequencing read expressed TCRB transcripts. Sequencing was performed with immunoSEQ multiplex PCR; in TCRdb, only in-frame clones are kept and a portion is missing. In the table there are around 430,000 clones, approximately 30% of which are singletons. Sequencing input: naive CD4+ T cells from blood. All receptors derive from a man between 18 and 35 years old in good health.

The sample holds a few counts of this clone. The chain's CDR3 is CAWSVKGAEQTQYF. Here the CDR3 DNA reads TGTGCCTGGAGTGTAAAGGGGGCGGAGCAGACCCAGTACTTC. The rearrangement links TRBV30 to TRBJ2-5, with 7 nucleotides matching TRBD1. Trimming took 0 bases from V and 6 from J; bases not matched to a gene: 7. Germline V lookup: CDR1 GTSNPN, CDR2 SVGIG (reference sequence). This CDR3 contains 14 residues.

This clone was picked up a small number of times. V and J are TRBV7-6 and TRBJ2-7; the D is unclear. Per the germline V gene, CDR1 is SGHVS and CDR2 is FNYEAQ. V lost 1 base to trimming and J lost 2 bases, with 12 bases between them. This CDR3 has 15 amino acids. The DNA for the CDR3 is TGTGCCAGCAGCTTAGTAATGGCCCCCACCTACGAGCAGTACTTC. Translation: CASSLVMAPTYEQYF.

The V call is TRBV5-1, the J call TRBJ2-1, with D perhaps TRBD1 or TRBD2 (5 bases each). Between the trimmed V and J ends, which lost 4 bases and 0 bases, there was a span of 11 bases. The CDR3 sequence is 15 residues long. Germline loops: CDR1 SGHRS, CDR2 YFSETQ. CDR3 bases: TGCGCCAGCAGCGAGGGACCCAGCTCCTACAATGAGCAGTTCTTC. Translated, it gives CASSEGPSSYNEQFF.

As DNA, the CDR3 is TGTGCCAGCGGATTACAGGGTTTAGGCTATGGCTACACCTTC. Protein: CASGLQGLGYGYTF. The chain employs TRBV6-5 and TRBJ1-2; D perhaps matches TRBD1 (6 bases). V was trimmed by 8 bases and J by 4 bases, leaving 17 bases between them. This CDR3 has 14 amino acids. Per the germline V gene, CDR1 is MNHEY and CDR2 is SVGAGI.

This clone was detected a few times. V and J are TRBV27 and TRBJ1-1, with D perhaps matching TRBD1 (5 bases). Per the germline V gene, CDR1 is MNHEY and CDR2 is SMNVEV (reference sequence). V lost 8 bases to trimming and J lost 3 bases, with 16 bases between them. CDR3 length: 14 amino acids. In DNA, the CDR3 is TGTGCCAGCCGTCAGGGCGAGGCGTACACTGAAGCTTTCTTT. Its translation is CASRQGEAYTEAFF.

This clone was recorded a few times. The genes are TRBV25-1 and TRBJ2-1, with D perhaps TRBD1 (6 bases). CDR1 and CDR2 (germline): MGHDK, SYGVNS. The CDR3 runs to 15 residues. Trimming removed 2 bases at V and 6 bases at J, with 14 bases between. CDR3 coding DNA: TGTGCCAGCAGTGAAACCAGGGGAAAGCGCAATGAGCAGTTCTTC. The encoded protein is CASSETRGKRNEQFF.

This clone was observed once. The chain recombines TRBV7-2 with TRBJ2-5, with D perhaps given as TRBD1 or TRBD2 (5 bases each). The CDR3 runs to 13 residues. Trimming took 1 base from V and 4 from J, leaving 7 bases between them. Germline V gene lookup returns CDR1 SGHTA and CDR2 FQGNSA. The CDR3 coding sequence is TGTGCCAGCAGCTTAGACGGGGCAGAGACCCAGTACTTC. Translating gives CASSLDGAETQYF.

This clone was recorded a few times. The gene calls are TRBV30 and TRBJ2-7; D is possibly TRBD2 (6 bases). CDR3 length equals 14 residues. Germline V lookup: CDR1 GTSNPN, CDR2 SVGIG (reference sequence). Trimming removed 3 bases at V and 2 bases at J, with 14 bases between. The CDR3 region has the DNA TGTGCCTGGAGGACTAGTACCGCTACCTACGAGCAGTACTTC. It encodes CAWRTSTATYEQYF.